This T cell receptor beta chain was retrieved from a study of blood T cell repertoires in COVID-19. The overall study: Sites across the United States, Italy and Spain contributed samples from acute and convalescent COVID-19. PBMCs, B-cell-depleted T cells, or T cells were the source of the cDNA or gDNA that made up the material.

As handled by the study authors: Amplifying reference gene primers gave estimates of nucleated cell counts. Profiling relied on immunoSEQ multiplex PCR, and the TCRdb table lists in-frame clones only, not all of them. For V, J and clone size, that table is used; D and trimming come from the DNA. The sample shows some 150,000 clones, approximately 80% of them seen only once. The CDR3 length is 14 residues. CDR1 is SGHRS, CDR2 YFSETQ, per germline. V lost 4 bases, J lost 7 bases, and 12 bases lay in between. The chain links TRBV5-1 to TRBJ1-6; the D gene is possibly TRBD1 (5 bases). This sequence originates from a human donor in a cohort sampled during active COVID-19. Sequencing was done on a sample of peripheral blood. The CDR3 spells CASSTGTPNSPLHF. DNA for the CDR3: TGCGCCAGCAGCACCGGGACTCCAAATTCACCCCTCCACTTT.